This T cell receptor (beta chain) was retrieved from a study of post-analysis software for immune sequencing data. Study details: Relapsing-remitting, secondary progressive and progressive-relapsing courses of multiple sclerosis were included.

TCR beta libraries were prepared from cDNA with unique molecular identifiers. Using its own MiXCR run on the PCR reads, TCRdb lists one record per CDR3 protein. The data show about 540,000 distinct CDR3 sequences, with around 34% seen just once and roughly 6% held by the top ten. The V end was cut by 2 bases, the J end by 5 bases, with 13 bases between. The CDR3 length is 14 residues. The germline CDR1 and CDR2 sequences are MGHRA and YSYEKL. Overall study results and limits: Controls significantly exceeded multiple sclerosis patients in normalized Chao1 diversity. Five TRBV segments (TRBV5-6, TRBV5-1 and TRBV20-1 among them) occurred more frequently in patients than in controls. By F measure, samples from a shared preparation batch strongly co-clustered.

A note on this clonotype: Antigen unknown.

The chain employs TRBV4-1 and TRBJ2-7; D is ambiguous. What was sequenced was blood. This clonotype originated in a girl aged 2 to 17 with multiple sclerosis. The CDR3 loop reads CASSQHDKVNEQYF. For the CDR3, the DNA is TGCGCCAGCAGCCAACATGACAAGGTCAACGAGCAGTACTTC.